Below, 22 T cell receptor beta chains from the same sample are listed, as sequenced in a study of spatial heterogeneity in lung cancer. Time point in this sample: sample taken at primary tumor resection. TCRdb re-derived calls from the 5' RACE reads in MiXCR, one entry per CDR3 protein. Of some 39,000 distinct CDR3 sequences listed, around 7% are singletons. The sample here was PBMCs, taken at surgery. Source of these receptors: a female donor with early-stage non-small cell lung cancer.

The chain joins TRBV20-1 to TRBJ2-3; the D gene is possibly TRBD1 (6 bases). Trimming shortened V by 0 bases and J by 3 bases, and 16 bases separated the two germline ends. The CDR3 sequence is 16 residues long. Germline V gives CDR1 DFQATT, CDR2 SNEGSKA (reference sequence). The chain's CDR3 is CSARDAARGRTDTQYF. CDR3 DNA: TGCAGTGCTAGAGATGCGGCTAGGGGGAGAACAGATACGCAGTATTTT.

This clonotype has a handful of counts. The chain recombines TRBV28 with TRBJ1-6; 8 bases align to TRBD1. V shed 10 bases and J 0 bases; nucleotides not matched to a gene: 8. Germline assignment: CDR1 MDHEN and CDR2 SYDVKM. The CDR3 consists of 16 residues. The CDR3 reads CATRGQGSSYNSPLHF. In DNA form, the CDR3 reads TGTGCCACCCGAGGACAGGGAAGCTCCTATAATTCACCCCTCCACTTT.

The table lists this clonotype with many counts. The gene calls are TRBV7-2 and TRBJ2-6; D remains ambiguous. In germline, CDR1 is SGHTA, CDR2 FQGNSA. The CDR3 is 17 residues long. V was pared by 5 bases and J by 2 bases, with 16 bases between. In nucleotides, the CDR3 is TGTGCCAGCAGCCCAATACAGCCTCTTCCTGGGGCCAACGTCCTGACTTTC. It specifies CASSPIQPLPGANVLTF.

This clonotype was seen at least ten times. The CDR3 DNA reads TGTGCCAGCAGCCCCCAGGGACTAGTAGCCGGGGCCAACGTCCTGACTTTC. It codes for CASSPQGLVAGANVLTF. V gene TRBV7-2 combines with J gene TRBJ2-6; TRBD2 matches 8 bases. The CDR3 spans 17 residues. CDR1 is SGHTA and CDR2 is FQGNSA in the germline V gene. J lost 4 bases, V lost 5 bases, and 10 bases had no gene match. The full variable domain, in which reference TRBV7-2 and TRBJ2-6 provide the parts outside the CDR3, is GAGVSQSPSNKVTEKGKDVELRCDPISGHTALYWYRQSLGQGLEFLIYFQGNSAPDKSGLPSDRFSAERTGGSVSTLTIQRTQQEDSAVYLCASSPQGLVAGANVLTFGAGSRLTVL.

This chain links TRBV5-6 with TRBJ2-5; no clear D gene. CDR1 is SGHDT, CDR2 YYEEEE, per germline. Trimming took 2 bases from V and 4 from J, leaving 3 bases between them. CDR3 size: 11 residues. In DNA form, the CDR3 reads TGTGCCAGCAGCTTCGGAGAGACCCAGTACTTC. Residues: CASSFGETQYF.

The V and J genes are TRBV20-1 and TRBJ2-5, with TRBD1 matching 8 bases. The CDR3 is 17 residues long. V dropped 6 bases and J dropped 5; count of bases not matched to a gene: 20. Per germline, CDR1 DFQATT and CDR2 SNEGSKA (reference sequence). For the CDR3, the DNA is TGCAGTGCCCAGGGGGCCCAGCAAGCTTCATTAGGGGAGACCCAGTACTTC. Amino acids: CSAQGAQQASLGETQYF.

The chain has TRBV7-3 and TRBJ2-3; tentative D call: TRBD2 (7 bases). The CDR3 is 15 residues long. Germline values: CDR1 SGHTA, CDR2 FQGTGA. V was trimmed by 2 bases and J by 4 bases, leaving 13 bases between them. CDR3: CASSLYGGASDTQYF. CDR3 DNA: TGTGCCAGCAGCTTATATGGGGGGGCCTCAGATACGCAGTATTTT.

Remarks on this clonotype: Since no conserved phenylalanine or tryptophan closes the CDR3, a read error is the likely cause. The CDR3, as DNA: TGCGCCAGCAGCGGAACAGGGATGGTCTCCAATGAGCAGTTCCTC. It encodes CASSGTGMVSNEQFL. This chain links TRBV5-1 with TRBJ2-1, with D perhaps matching TRBD1 (6 bases). The CDR3 is 15 residues long. The V gene lost 4 bases and the J gene lost 6 bases, with 17 bases spanning the gap. Germline V lookup: CDR1 SGHRS, CDR2 YFSETQ.

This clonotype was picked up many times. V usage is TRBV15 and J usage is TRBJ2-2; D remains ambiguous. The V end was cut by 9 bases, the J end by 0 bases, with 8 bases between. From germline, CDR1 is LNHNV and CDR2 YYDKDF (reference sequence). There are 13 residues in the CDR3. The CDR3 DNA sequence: TGTGCCACAACAACAGCGAACACCGGGGAGCTGTTTTTT. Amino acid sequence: CATTTANTGELFF.

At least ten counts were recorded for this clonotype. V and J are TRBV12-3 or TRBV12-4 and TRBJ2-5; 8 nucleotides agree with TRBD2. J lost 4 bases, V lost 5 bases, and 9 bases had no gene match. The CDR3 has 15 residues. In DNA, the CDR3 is TGTGCCAGCAGTCCCTCCGGGGGGGGAGGAGAGACCCAGTACTTC. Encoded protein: CASSPSGGGGETQYF.

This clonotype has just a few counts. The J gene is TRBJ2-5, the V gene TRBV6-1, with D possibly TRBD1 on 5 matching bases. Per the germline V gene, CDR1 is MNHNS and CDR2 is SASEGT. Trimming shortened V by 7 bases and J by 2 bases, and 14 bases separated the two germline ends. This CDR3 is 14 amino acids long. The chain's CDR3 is CASNSRGGQETQYF. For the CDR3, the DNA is TGTGCCAGCAACTCAAGGGGCGGTCAAGAGACCCAGTACTTC.

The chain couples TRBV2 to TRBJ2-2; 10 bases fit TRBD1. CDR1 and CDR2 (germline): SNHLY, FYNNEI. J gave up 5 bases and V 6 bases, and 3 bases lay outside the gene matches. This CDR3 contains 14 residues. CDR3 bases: TGTGCCAGCAGCGGGACAGGGGCTACCGGGGAGCTGTTTTTT. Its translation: CASSGTGATGELFF.

CDR3 nucleotide sequence: TGTGCCAGCAGTTACTCGAAAAAGGGGGGGTATCCCCAAGAGACCCAGTACTTC. Its protein is CASSYSKKGGYPQETQYF. V and J are TRBV6-5 and TRBJ2-5, with D perhaps matching TRBD2 (7 bases). The CDR3 extends over 18 amino acids. Germline-derived CDR1 and CDR2 are MNHEY and SVGAGI. Trimming took 0 bases from V and 1 from J, leaving 18 bases between them.

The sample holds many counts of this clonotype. The DNA for the CDR3 is TGTGCCAGCATCTTTACGGGAGGACTCAGCACAGATACGCAGTATTTT. Translating gives CASIFTGGLSTDTQYF. This chain joins TRBV11-2 and TRBJ2-3, with 7 bases fitting TRBD2. V shed 7 bases and J 0 bases; nucleotides not matched to a gene: 10. This CDR3 region has 16 residues. Germline CDR1 reads SGHAT; CDR2 reads FQNNGV.

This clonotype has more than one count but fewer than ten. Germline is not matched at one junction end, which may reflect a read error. Here the CDR3 DNA reads TGTGCCAGCAGCTTGGGCTCAGGGAAGCGGGCGGTCTTC. This translates into CASSLGSGKRAVF. The chain links TRBV11-3 to TRBJ2-1; the D gene is possibly TRBD2 (6 bases). CDR3 length: 13 residues. CDR1 and CDR2 from the germline V gene are SGHNT and YENEEA.

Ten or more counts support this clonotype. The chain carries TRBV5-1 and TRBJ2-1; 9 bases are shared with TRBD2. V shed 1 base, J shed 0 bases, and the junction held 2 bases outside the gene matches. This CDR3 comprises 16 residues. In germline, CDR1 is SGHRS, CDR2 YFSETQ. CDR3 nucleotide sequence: TGCGCCAGCAGCTTGCAGCGGGGGGACTCCTACAATGAGCAGTTCTTC. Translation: CASSLQRGDSYNEQFF. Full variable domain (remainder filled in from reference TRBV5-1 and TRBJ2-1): KAGVTQTPRYLIKTRGQQVTLSCSPISGHRSVSWYQQTPGQGLQFLFEYFSETQRNKGNFPGRFSGRQFSNSRSEMNVSTLELGDSALYLCASSLQRGDSYNEQFFGPGTRLTVL.

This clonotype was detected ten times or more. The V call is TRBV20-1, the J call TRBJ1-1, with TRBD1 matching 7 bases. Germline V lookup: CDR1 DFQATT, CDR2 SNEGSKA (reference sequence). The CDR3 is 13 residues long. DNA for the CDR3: TGCAGAATACAGGGGTTCGGGAGGACTGAAGCTTTCTTT. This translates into CRIQGFGRTEAFF.

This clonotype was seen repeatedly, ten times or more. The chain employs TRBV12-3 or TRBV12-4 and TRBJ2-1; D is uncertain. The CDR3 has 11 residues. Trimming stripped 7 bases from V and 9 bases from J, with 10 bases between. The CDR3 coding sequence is TGTGCCAGCACCGCAGCGCGTGAGCAGTTCTTC. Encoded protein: CASTAAREQFF.

The CDR3: CSAKGGGSYNSPLHF. As DNA, the CDR3 is TGCAGCGCTAAAGGGGGTGGCTCCTATAATTCACCCCTCCACTTT. This chain joins TRBV29-1 and TRBJ1-6; D possibly corresponds to TRBD1 (6 bases). In germline, CDR1 is SQVTM, CDR2 ANQGSEA. This CDR3 is built from 15 residues. The ends were cut back, 7 bases at V and 0 bases at J, with 13 bases in the middle.

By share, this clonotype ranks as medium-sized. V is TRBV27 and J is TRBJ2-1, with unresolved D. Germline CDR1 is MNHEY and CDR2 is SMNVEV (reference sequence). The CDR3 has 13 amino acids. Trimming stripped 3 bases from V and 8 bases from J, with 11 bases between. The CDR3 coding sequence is TGTGCCAGCAGTTTGGGCAGTGTCCATGAGCAGTTCTTC. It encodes CASSLGSVHEQFF.

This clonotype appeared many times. As DNA, the CDR3 is TGCGCCAGCAGCTTGTCTAGCGGGGCTTCACAAGAGACCCAGTACTTC. Its protein is CASSLSSGASQETQYF. The V gene is TRBV5-1, the J gene TRBJ2-5; 9 positions agree with TRBD2. Germline V gene sequence: CDR1 SGHRS, CDR2 YFSETQ. The CDR3 spans 16 residues. Trimming took 1 base from V and 2 from J; bases not matched to a gene: 6.

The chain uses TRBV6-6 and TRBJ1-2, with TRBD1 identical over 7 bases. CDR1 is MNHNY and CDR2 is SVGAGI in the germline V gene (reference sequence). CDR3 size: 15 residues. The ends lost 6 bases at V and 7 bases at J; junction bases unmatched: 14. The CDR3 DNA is TGTGCCAGCAGCCTCCGAGAAAACAGGGGCGCTGGCTACACCTTC. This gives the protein CASSLRENRGAGYTF.